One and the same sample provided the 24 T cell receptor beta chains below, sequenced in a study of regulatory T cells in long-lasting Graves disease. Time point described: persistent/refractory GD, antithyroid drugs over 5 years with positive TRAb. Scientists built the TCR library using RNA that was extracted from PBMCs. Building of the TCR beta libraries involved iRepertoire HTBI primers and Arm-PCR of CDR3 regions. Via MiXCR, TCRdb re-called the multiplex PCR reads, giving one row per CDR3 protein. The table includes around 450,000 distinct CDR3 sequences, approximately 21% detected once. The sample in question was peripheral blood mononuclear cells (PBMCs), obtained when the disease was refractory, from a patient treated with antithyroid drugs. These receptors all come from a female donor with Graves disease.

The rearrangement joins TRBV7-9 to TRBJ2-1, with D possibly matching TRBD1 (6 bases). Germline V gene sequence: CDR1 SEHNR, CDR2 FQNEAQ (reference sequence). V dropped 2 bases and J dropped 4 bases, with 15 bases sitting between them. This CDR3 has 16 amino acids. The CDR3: CASSLNRAPMYNEQFF. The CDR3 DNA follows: TGTGCCAGCAGCTTAAACAGGGCTCCCATGTACAATGAGCAGTTCTTC.

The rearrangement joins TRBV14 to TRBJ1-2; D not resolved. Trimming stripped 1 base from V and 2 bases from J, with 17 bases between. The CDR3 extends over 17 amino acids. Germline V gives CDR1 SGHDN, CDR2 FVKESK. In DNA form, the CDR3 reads TGTGCCAGCAGCCAAGGCCTTTCCCTCCAGCGAAACTATGGCTACACCTTC. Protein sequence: CASSQGLSLQRNYGYTF.

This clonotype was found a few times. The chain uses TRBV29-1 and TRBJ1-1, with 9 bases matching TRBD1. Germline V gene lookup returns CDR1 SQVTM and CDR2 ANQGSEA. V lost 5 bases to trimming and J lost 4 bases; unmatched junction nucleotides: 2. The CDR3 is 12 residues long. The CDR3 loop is CSVLTGGTEAFF. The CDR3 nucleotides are TGCAGCGTTTTGACAGGGGGCACTGAAGCTTTCTTT.

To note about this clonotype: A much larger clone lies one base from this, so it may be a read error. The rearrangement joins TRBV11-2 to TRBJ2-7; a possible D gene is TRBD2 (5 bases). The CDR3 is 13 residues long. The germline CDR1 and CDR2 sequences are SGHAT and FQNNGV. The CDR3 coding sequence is TGTGCCACAACCGGGATGGTAAATTACGAGCGGTACTTC. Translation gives CATTGMVNYERYF.

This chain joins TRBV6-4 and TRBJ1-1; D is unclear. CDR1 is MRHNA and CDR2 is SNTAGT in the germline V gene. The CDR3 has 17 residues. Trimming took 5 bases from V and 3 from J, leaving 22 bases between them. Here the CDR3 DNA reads TGTGCCAGCAGTCCTACCGGGATCAGATATACCCACACTGAAGCTTTCTTT. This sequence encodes CASSPTGIRYTHTEAFF.

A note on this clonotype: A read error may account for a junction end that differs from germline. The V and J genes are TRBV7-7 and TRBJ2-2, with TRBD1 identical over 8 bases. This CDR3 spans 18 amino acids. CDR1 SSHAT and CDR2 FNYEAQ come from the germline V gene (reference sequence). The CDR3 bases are TGTGCTAGCAGCTTATACGCGGACAGGGAAGGGAACACCGGGGAGCTGTTTTTT. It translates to CASSLYADREGNTGELFF.

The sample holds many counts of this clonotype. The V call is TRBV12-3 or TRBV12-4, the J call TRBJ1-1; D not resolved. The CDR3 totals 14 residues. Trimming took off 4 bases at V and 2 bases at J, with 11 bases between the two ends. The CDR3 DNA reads TGTGCCAGCAGTTCCCTCTCGATCAACACTGAAGCTTTCTTT. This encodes CASSSLSINTEAFF.

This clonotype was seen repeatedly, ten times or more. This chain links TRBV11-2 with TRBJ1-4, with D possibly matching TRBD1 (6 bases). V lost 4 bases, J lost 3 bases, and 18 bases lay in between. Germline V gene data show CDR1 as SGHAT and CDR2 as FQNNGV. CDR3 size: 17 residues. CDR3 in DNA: TGTGCCAGCAGCTCATCCTTGATGGAGGGGGCTAATGAAAAACTGTTTTTT. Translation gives CASSSSLMEGANEKLFF.

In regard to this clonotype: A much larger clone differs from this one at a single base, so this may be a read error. The CDR3 region has the DNA TGTGCCAGCAGCTACCACATGGGCTTAATGAACACTGAAGCTTTCTTT. This gives the protein CASSYHMGLMNTEAFF. V is TRBV7-8 and J is TRBJ1-1; D not certain. Germline assignment: CDR1 SGHVS and CDR2 FQNEAQ. V was trimmed by 4 bases and J by 0 bases, leaving 15 bases between them. The CDR3 contains 16 residues.

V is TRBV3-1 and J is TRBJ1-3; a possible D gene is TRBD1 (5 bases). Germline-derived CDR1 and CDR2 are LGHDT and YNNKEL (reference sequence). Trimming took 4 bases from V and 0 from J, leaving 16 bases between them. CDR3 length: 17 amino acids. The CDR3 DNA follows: TGTGCCAGCAGCCGCGTTGACAGTCTAATCTCTGGAAACACCATATATTTT. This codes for CASSRVDSLISGNTIYF.

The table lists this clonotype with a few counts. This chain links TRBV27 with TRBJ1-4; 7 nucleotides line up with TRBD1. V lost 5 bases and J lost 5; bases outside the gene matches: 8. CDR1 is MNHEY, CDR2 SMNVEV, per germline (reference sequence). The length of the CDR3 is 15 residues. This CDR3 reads CASSQKGALNEKLFF. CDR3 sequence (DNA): TGTGCCAGCAGTCAAAAGGGGGCCCTAAATGAAAAACTGTTTTTT.

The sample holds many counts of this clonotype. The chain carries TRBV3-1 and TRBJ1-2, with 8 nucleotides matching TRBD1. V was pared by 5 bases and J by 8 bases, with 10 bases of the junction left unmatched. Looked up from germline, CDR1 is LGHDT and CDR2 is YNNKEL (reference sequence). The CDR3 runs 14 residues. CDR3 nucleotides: TGTGCCAGCAGCGCCTCTCAGGGGGCGGAGGGCTACACCTTC. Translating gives CASSASQGAEGYTF.

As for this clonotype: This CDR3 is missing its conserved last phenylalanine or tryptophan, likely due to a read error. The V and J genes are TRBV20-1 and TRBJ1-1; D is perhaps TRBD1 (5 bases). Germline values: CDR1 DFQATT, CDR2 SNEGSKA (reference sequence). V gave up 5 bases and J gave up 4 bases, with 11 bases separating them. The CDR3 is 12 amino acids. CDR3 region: CSAPITGTEAFS. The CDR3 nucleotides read TGCAGTGCTCCTATAACAGGCACTGAAGCTTTCTCT.

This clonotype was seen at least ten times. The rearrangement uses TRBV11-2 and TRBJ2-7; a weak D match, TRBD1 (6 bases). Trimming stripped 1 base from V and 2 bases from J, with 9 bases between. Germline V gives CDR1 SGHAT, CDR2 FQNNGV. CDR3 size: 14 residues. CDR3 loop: CASSLVGAPYEQYF. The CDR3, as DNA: TGTGCCAGCAGCTTAGTGGGGGCACCCTACGAGCAGTACTTC.

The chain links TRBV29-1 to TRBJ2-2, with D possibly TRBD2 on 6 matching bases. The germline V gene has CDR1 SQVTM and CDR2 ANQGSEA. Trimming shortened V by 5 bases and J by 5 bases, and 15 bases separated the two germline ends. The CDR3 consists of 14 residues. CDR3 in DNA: TGCAGCGTTCGGAAGGAGGGTGGAACCGGGGAGCTGTTTTTT. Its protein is CSVRKEGGTGELFF.

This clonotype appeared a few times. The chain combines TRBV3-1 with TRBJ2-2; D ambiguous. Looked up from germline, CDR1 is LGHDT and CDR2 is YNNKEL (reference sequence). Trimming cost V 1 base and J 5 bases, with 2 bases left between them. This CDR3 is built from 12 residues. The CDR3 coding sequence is TGTGCCAGCAGCCAAGCTACCGGGGAGCTGTTTTTT. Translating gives CASSQATGELFF. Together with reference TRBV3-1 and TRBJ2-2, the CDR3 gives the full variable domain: DTAVSQTPKYLVTQMGNDKSIKCEQNLGHDTMYWYKQDSKKFLKIMFSYNNKELIINETVPNRFSPKSPDKAHLNLHINSLELGDSAVYFCASSQATGELFFGEGSRLTVL.

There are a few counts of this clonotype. This CDR3 reads CSAPNPGTNTGELFF. The CDR3 DNA is TGCAGTGCCCCAAATCCCGGGACTAACACCGGGGAGCTGTTTTTT. This chain connects TRBV20-1 to TRBJ2-2; D possibly corresponds to TRBD2 (6 bases). This CDR3 has 15 residues. The V end was cut by 6 bases, the J end by 2 bases, with 16 bases between. Germline CDR1 is DFQATT and CDR2 is SNEGSKA (reference sequence).

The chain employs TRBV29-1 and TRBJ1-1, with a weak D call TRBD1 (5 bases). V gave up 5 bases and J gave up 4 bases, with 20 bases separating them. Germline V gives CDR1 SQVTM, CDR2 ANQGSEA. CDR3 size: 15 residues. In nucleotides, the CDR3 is TGCAGCGTTTGGGACCTCTTTGGACTGGTCACTGAAGCTTTCTTT. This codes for CSVWDLFGLVTEAFF.

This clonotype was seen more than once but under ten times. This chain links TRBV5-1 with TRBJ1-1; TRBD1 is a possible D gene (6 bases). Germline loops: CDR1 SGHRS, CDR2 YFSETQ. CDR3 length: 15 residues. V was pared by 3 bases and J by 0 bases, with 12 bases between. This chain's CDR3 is CASSYQGGVNTEAFF. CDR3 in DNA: TGCGCCAGCAGCTACCAAGGGGGTGTGAACACTGAAGCTTTCTTT.

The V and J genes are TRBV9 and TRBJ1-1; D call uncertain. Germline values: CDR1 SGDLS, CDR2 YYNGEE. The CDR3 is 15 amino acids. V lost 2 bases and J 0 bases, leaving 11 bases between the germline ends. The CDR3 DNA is TGTGCCAGCAGCGTGGGCAGATCCATGAACACTGAAGCTTTCTTT. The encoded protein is CASSVGRSMNTEAFF.

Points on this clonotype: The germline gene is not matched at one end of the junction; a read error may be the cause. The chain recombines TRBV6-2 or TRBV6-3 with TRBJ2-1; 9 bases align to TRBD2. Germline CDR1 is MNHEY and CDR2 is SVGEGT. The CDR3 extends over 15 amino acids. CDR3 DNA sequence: TGTGCCAGCAGCCCCGGACTAGCGTTCTACAATGAGCAGTTCTTT. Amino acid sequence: CASSPGLAFYNEQFF.

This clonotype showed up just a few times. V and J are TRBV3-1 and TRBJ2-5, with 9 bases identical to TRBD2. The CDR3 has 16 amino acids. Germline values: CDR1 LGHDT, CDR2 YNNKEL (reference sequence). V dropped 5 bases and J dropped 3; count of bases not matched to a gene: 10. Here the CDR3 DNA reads TGTGCCAGCAGCAGTACCTGGCGGGAGGGGAAAGAGACCCAGTACTTC. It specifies CASSSTWREGKETQYF.

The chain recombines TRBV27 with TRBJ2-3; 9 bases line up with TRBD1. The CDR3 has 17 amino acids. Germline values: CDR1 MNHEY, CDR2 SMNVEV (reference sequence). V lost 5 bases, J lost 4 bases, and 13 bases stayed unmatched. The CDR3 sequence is CASSLLETGGGSDTQYF. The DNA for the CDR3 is TGTGCCAGCAGTCTATTAGAAACAGGGGGCGGGTCAGATACGCAGTATTTT.

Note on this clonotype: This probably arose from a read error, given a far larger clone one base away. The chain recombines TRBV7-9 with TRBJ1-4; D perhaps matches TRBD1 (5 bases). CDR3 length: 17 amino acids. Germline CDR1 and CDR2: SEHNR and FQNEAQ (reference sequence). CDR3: CACSLRVQAATNEKLFF. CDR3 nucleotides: TGTGCCTGCAGCTTAAGGGTACAGGCCGCAACTAATGAAAAACTGTTTTTT. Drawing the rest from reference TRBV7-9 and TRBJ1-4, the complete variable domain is DTGVSQNPRHKITKRGQNVTFRCDPISEHNRLYWYRQTLGQGPEFLTYFQNEAQLEKSRLLSDRFSAERPKGSFSTLEIQRTEQGDSAMYLCACSLRVQAATNEKLFFGSGTQLSVL.